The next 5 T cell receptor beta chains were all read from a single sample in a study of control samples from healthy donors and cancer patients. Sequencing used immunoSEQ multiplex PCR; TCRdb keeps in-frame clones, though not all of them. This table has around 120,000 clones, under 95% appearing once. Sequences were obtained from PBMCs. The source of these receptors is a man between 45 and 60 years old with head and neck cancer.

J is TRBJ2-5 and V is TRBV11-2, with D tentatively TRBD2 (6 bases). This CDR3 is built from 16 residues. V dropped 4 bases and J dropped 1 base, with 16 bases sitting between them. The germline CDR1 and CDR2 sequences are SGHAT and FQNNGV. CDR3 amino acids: CASSSRRGSFQETQYF. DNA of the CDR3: TGTGCCAGCAGCTCTCGGAGGGGCAGCTTCCAAGAGACCCAGTACTTC.

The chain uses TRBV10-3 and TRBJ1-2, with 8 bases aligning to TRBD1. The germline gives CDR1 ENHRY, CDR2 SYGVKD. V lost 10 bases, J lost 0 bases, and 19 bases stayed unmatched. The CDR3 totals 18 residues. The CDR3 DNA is TGTGCCACCAGCGGCGGGACAGGAGCCCTCTTAGCTAACTATGGCTACACCTTC. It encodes CATSGGTGALLANYGYTF.

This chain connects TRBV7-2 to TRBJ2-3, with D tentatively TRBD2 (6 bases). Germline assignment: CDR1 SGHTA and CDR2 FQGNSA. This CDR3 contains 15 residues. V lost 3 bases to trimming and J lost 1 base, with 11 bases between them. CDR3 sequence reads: CASSFSGTGTDTQYF. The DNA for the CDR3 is TGTGCCAGCAGCTTTTCCGGGACTGGCACAGATACGCAGTATTTT.

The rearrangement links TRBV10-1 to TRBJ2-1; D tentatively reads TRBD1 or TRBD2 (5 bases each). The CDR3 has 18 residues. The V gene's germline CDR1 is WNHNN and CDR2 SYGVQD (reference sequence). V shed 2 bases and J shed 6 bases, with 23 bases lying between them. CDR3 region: CASSEGGREILARNEQFF. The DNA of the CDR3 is TGCGCCAGCAGTGAGGGCGGCAGGGAGATTCTCGCCCGCAATGAGCAGTTCTTC.

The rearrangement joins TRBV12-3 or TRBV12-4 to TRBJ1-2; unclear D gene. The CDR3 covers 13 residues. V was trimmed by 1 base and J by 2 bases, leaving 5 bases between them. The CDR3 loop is CASSLVQNYGYTF. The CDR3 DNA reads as TGTGCCAGCAGTTTAGTACAGAACTATGGCTACACCTTC.